This T cell receptor beta chain appears in the sequencing data of a study of blood T cell repertoires in COVID-19. The overall study: COVID-19 samples, acute and convalescent, were from the United States, Italy and Spain. Sources were T cells, B-cell-depleted T cells, or PBMCs; the material itself was cDNA or gDNA.

Here immunoSEQ multiplex PCR was the method, and the copy in TCRdb shows in-frame clones only, minus some. The sample consists of under 200,000 clones, around 83% of them appearing once. The junction had 6 bases not matched to a gene; V was cut back by 2 bases and J by 5 bases. This CDR3 comprises 15 residues. Germline CDR1 is SGHTA and CDR2 is FQGNSA. The receptor was derived from a human donor in a cohort sampled during active COVID-19. This chain links TRBV7-2 with TRBJ1-1; 9 bases agree with TRBD1. The sequenced material came from peripheral blood. CDR3 nucleotides: TGTGCCAGCAGCTTAAATGCAGGGACAGGGACTGAAGCTTTCTTT. Translating it yields CASSLNAGTGTEAFF.